What follows describes a single T cell receptor beta chain. TCRdb reprocessed the 5' RACE reads with MiXCR, giving one entry per CDR3 protein. The profile covers roughly 690,000 distinct CDR3 sequences, with approximately 21% appearing a single time and roughly 4% taken by the ten largest. The data originate from a study of identical twins. The CDR3 extends over 12 amino acids. CDR1 and CDR2 (germline): MNHEY, SVGEGT. V dropped 6 bases and J dropped 5 bases, with 10 bases sitting between them. These data also formed part of another study, on T cells expressing NK-cell markers. That publication notes: There remained a lack of clarity about HCMV specificity of expanded NKG2C+ T cell clones.

The specimen sequenced was PBMCs. The chain is built from TRBV6-2 or TRBV6-3 and TRBJ2-5, with D possibly TRBD2 on 5 matching bases. The receptor was derived from a woman aged 18-29 years in good health. CDR3 DNA sequence: TGTGCCAGCAGAGCTAGCAGGGAGACCCAGTACTTC. This sequence encodes CASRASRETQYF.